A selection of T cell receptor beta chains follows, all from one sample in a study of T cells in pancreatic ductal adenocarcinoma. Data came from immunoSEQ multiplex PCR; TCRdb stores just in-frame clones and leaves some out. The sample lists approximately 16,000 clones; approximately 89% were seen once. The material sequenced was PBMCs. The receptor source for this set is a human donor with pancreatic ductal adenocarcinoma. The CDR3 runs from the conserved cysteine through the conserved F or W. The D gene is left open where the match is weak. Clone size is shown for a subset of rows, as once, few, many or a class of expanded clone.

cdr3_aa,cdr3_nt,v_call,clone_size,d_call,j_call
CASSGAQASFGNEQFF,TGTGCCAGCAGTGGCGCGCAGGCTAGTTTTGGCAATGAGCAGTTCTTC,TRBV2,-,-,TRBJ2-1
CASSLSAPGQTQYF,TGTGCCAGCAGTTTATCGGCCCCAGGGCAGACCCAGTACTTC,TRBV27,-,-,TRBJ2-5
CAWGGTSGRNTEAFF,TGTGCCTGGGGTGGGACGAGTGGAAGGAACACTGAAGCTTTCTTT,TRBV30,-,-,TRBJ1-1
CASSLSPGTSKLTQYF,TGTGCCAGCAGTTTATCTCCCGGGACTAGCAAGCTCACGCAGTATTTT,TRBV27,-,TRBD2,TRBJ2-3
CSVELQVNTEAFF,TGCAGCGTTGAACTTCAGGTGAACACTGAAGCTTTCTTT,TRBV29-1,-,-,TRBJ1-1
CASSLWAREGQETQYF,TGTGCCAGCAGTTTATGGGCTCGGGAGGGCCAAGAGACCCAGTACTTC,TRBV28,-,TRBD2,TRBJ2-5
CSARDSAGNTIYF,TGCAGCGCCAGGGACAGTGCTGGAAACACCATATATTTT,TRBV29-1,-,TRBD1,TRBJ1-3
CASSYAPGQGGWGYTF,TGTGCCAGCAGTTACGCCCCGGGACAGGGAGGGTGGGGCTACACCTTC,TRBV6-5,-,TRBD1,TRBJ1-2
CASSLRTATNEKLFF,TGTGCCAGCTCACTGCGGACGGCAACTAATGAAAAACTGTTTTTT,TRBV18,-,-,TRBJ1-4
CASSEAGTEMNTEAFF,TGTGCCAGCAGTGAAGCCGGGACAGAAATGAACACTGAAGCTTTCTTT,TRBV2,-,TRBD1,TRBJ1-1
CASNVASTDTQYF,TGTGCCAGCAATGTAGCTAGCACAGATACGCAGTATTTT,TRBV6-5,-,-,TRBJ2-3
CASSFHNEQFF,TGTGCCAGCAGCTTCCACAATGAGCAGTTCTTC,TRBV11-2,-,-,TRBJ2-1
CASSDGLAGGPDTQYF,TGTGCCAGCAGTGACGGACTAGCGGGAGGGCCAGATACGCAGTATTTT,TRBV6-4,-,TRBD2,TRBJ2-3
CASSGGARTDTQYF,TGTGCCAGTAGTGGTGGGGCCCGCACAGATACGCAGTATTTT,TRBV19,few,-,TRBJ2-3